Sequencing of this T cell receptor (beta chain) was carried out in a study of T-cell memory formation after mild COVID-19. About the study: Largely donor-specific TCR clusters were found.

This clonotype was seen a few times. The CDR3 extends over 11 amino acids. CDR1 and CDR2 (germline): DFQATT, SNEGSKA (reference sequence). TCRdb re-derived calls from the 5' RACE reads in MiXCR, one entry per CDR3 protein. The sample has around 300,000 distinct CDR3 sequences, 19% seen once. The receptor's source is a man aged 18 to 29 who had mild COVID-19 (a few samples of this study predate the infection). Cell type and time point are not known. The specimen sequenced was PBMCs or a T cell subset sorted from them (not recorded which). This chain uses TRBV20-1 with TRBJ2-5; no reliable D call. This chain's CDR3 is CRTQRQETQYF. The DNA of the CDR3 is TGCAGGACTCAAAGGCAGGAGACCCAGTACTTC.